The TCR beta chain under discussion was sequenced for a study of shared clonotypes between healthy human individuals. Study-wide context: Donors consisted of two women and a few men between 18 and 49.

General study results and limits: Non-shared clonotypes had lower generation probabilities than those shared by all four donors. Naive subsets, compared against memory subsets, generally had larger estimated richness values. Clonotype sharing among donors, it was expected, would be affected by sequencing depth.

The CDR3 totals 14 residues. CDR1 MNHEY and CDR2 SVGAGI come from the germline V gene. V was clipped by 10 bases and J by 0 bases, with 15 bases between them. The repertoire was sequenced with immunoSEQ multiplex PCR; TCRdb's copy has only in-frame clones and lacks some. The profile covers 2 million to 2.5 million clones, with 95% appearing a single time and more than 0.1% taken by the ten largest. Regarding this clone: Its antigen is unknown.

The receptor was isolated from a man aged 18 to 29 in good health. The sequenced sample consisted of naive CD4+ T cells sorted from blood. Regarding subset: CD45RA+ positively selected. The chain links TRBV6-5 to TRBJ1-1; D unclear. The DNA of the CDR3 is TGTGCCACCTGCGCGGGAGGCATGAACACTGAAGCTTTCTTT. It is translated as CATCAGGMNTEAFF.